One and the same sample provided the 30 T cell receptor beta chains below, sequenced in a study of cytomegalovirus exposure and HLA in healthy donors. Using immunoSEQ multiplex PCR, the repertoire was profiled, and TCRdb retains in-frame clones only, with some absent. The sample records tens of thousands of clones, just over 90% being singletons. Sequenced: PBMCs. The receptors come from a woman in her late teens or twenties in good health and CMV-seronegative.

This clone was found a few times. The rearrangement uses TRBV10-3 and TRBJ2-7; TRBD2 is a possible D gene (5 bases). This CDR3 has 12 amino acids. The germline CDR1 and CDR2 sequences are ENHRY and SYGVKD. V lost 11 bases and J 3 bases, leaving 14 bases between the germline ends. The CDR3 sequence is CAPEVYCYEQYV. The CDR3 DNA reads as TGTGCCCCGGAGGTATACTGCTACGAGCAGTACGTC.

This chain uses TRBV7-9 with TRBJ1-4, with a tentative D call TRBD1 (5 bases). The CDR3 has 16 residues. Germline CDR1 is SEHNR and CDR2 is FQNEAQ (reference sequence). V was shortened by 5 bases and J by 0 bases, with 13 bases between the two germline ends. In DNA, the CDR3 is TGTGCCAGCAGCCCGTTGCAGGGTGCAACTAATGAAAAACTGTTTTTT. It encodes CASSPLQGATNEKLFF.

This chain joins TRBV19 and TRBJ1-3; 9 nucleotides agree with TRBD1. The V gene end was trimmed by 8 bases and the J gene end by 5 bases; junction bases not matched to a gene: 13. CDR1 and CDR2 (germline): LNHDA, SQIVND (reference sequence). This CDR3 is 16 amino acids long. The CDR3 is CASCTRDRAFRNTIYF. DNA of the CDR3: TGTGCCAGTTGTACCCGGGACAGGGCATTTCGAAACACCATATATTTT.

J is TRBJ1-1 and V is TRBV5-6; D gene unclear. This CDR3 is 15 amino acids long. V was clipped by 0 bases and J by 1 base, with 10 bases between them. CDR1 is SGHDT and CDR2 is YYEEEE in the germline V gene. This CDR3 reads CASSLDSLRNTEAFF. In DNA form, the CDR3 reads TGTGCCAGCAGCTTGGATAGCTTACGGAACACTGAAGCTTTCTTT.

This clone was detected only once. This sequence joins TRBV11-1 and TRBJ2-5; TRBD1 aligns across 8 bases. The ends lost 3 bases at V and 6 bases at J; junction bases unmatched: 15. The germline gives CDR1 SGHAT, CDR2 FQDESV (reference sequence). This CDR3 has 17 residues. CDR3 nucleotides: TGTGCCAGCAGCTTTCCGGACAGGGAAGCGAGGGAAAAGACCCAGTACTTC. Its protein product is CASSFPDREAREKTQYF.

The chain couples TRBV6-6 to TRBJ1-3; weak D call: TRBD1 (6 bases). The V end was cut by 5 bases, the J end by 0 bases, with 14 bases between. There are 16 residues in the CDR3. Germline CDR1 and CDR2: MNHNY and SVGAGI (reference sequence). In DNA form, the CDR3 reads TGTGCCAGCAGTCCGGGACATCCGAGCTCTGGAAACACCATATATTTT. It translates to CASSPGHPSSGNTIYF.

This clone was observed a single time. The CDR3, as DNA: TGCAGCGTTCGGTCGACAGGGCGCAATCAGCCCCAGCATTTT. As protein: CSVRSTGRNQPQHF. This chain connects TRBV29-1 to TRBJ1-5; TRBD1 agrees at 7 bases. This CDR3 comprises 14 residues. V lost 5 bases, J lost 2 bases, and 6 bases stayed unmatched. CDR1 SQVTM and CDR2 ANQGSEA come from the germline V gene.

The J gene is TRBJ1-5, the V gene TRBV7-9; maybe TRBD1 (6 bases). The CDR3 sequence is 15 residues long. Germline V CDR1 and CDR2: SEHNR, FQNEAQ (reference sequence). The V gene lost 2 bases and the J gene lost 5 bases, with 13 bases spanning the gap. The CDR3 region is CASSLRGAPDQPQHF. The CDR3 DNA is TGTGCCAGCAGCTTACGGGGGGCGCCCGATCAGCCCCAGCATTTT.

The chain couples TRBV9 to TRBJ2-1; 8 nucleotides agree with TRBD2. Germline assignment: CDR1 SGDLS and CDR2 YYNGEE. The CDR3 has 16 amino acids. V gave up 4 bases and J gave up 7 bases; unmatched junction bases: 13. This chain's CDR3 is CASSSRGRGGFNEQFF. CDR3 coding DNA: TGTGCCAGCAGCTCTAGGGGCCGGGGGGGCTTTAATGAGCAGTTCTTC. Drawing the rest from reference TRBV9 and TRBJ2-1, the complete variable domain is DSGVTQTPKHLITATGQRVTLRCSPRSGDLSVYWYQQSLDQGLQFLIQYYNGEERAKGNILERFSAQQFPDLHSELNLSSLELGDSALYFCASSSRGRGGFNEQFFGPGTRLTVL.

The chain joins TRBV15 to TRBJ1-4; D is unclear. The CDR3 has 13 residues. Germline V lookup: CDR1 LNHNV, CDR2 YYDKDF (reference sequence). V was clipped by 5 bases and J by 8 bases, with 12 bases between them. The CDR3 DNA is TGTGCCACCAGCCACCGACCGGGGGAAAAACTGTTTTTT. Its protein product is CATSHRPGEKLFF.

CDR3 protein: CSVDLGSYGYTF. CDR3 nucleotide sequence: TGCAGCGTTGACCTCGGGAGTTATGGCTACACCTTC. V is TRBV29-1 and J is TRBJ1-2; D call uncertain. Between the trimmed V and J ends, which lost 3 bases and 5 bases, there was a span of 10 bases. Looked up from germline, CDR1 is SQVTM and CDR2 is ANQGSEA. The CDR3 has 12 residues.

This chain joins TRBV5-1 and TRBJ1-1, with 7 bases fitting TRBD1. The CDR3 is 16 residues long. V shed 3 bases, J shed 5 bases, and the junction held 13 bases outside the gene matches. CDR1 is SGHRS and CDR2 is YFSETQ in the germline V gene. The CDR3 spells CASSSEGDRAWTEAFF. The CDR3 DNA sequence: TGCGCCAGCAGCTCCGAAGGTGACAGGGCTTGGACTGAAGCTTTCTTT.

This clone was seen more than once but under ten times. This chain connects TRBV9 to TRBJ1-5, with 8 positions matching TRBD1. CDR3 length equals 14 residues. Germline CDR1 and CDR2: SGDLS and YYNGEE. V gave up 2 bases and J gave up 6 bases; unmatched junction bases: 4. CDR3 protein: CASSVAGGRQPQHF. CDR3 nucleotides: TGTGCCAGCAGCGTCGCAGGGGGCCGTCAGCCCCAGCATTTT.

The rearrangement joins TRBV27 to TRBJ2-5; possibly TRBD1 for D (6 bases). The J call may be incorrect, as the DNA end agrees better with TRBJ2-7. This CDR3 has 15 residues. Germline V lookup: CDR1 MNHEY, CDR2 SMNVEV (reference sequence). The CDR3 DNA sequence: TGTGCCAGCAGTCCAACCACAGGGAGCGCCTACGAGCAGTACTTC. Its translation: CASSPTTGSAYEQYF.

The chain links TRBV5-1 to TRBJ2-7; TRBD2 aligns across 7 bases. J lost 3 bases, V lost 4 bases, and 7 bases had no gene match. CDR1 SGHRS and CDR2 YFSETQ come from the germline V gene. This CDR3 is 14 amino acids long. CDR3 in DNA: TGCGCCAGCAGCACCTTTGGGGGGGACTACGAGCAGTACGTC. Residues: CASSTFGGDYEQYV.

The chain combines TRBV27 with TRBJ2-3, with a possible D match to TRBD2 (5 bases). The CDR3 is 14 amino acids. Germline loops: CDR1 MNHEY, CDR2 SMNVEV (reference sequence). V gave up 5 bases and J gave up 6 bases, with 15 bases separating them. CDR3 region: CASSSLWELDTQYF. The DNA for the CDR3 is TGTGCCAGCAGTAGTTTGTGGGAGCTGGATACGCAGTATTTT.

The chain combines TRBV11-2 with TRBJ2-3, with 12 bases identical to TRBD2. Germline V gene sequence: CDR1 SGHAT, CDR2 FQNNGV. The junction had 2 bases not matched to a gene; V was cut back by 3 bases and J by 1 base. The CDR3 length is 16 residues. In DNA form, the CDR3 reads TGTGCCAGCAGCTTCAGACTAGCGGGGGGCACAGATACGCAGTATTTT. This translates into CASSFRLAGGTDTQYF.

This chain connects TRBV18 to TRBJ2-2; TRBD1 aligns across 7 bases. The CDR3 runs 16 residues. J was trimmed by 4 bases and V by 6 bases; bases with no gene match: 11. Germline values: CDR1 KGHSH, CDR2 LQKENI. CDR3 sequence: CASSPILDRATGELFF. The DNA for the CDR3 is TGTGCCAGCTCTCCGATACTAGACAGGGCCACCGGGGAGCTGTTTTTT.

This rearrangement joins TRBV10-3 to TRBJ1-1, with 9 bases lining up with TRBD1. The germline V gene has CDR1 ENHRY and CDR2 SYGVKD. The CDR3 loop spans 15 amino acids. Trimming cost V 6 bases and J 3 bases; bases outside gene matches: 8. CDR3 loop: CAIRLTGGRDTEAFF. The CDR3, as DNA: TGTGCCATCAGGCTAACAGGGGGCCGTGACACTGAAGCTTTCTTT.

J is TRBJ1-2 and V is TRBV5-6; D is perhaps TRBD1 (5 bases). This CDR3 has 15 residues. V lost 4 bases, J lost 6 bases, and 19 bases lay in between. Germline V lookup: CDR1 SGHDT, CDR2 YYEEEE. CDR3 nucleotide sequence: TGTGCCAGCAGCAGGCCTAGAGGGGCGGGGGATGGCTACACCTTC. As protein: CASSRPRGAGDGYTF. The whole variable domain, filled in from reference TRBV5-6 and TRBJ1-2, reads DAGVTQSPTHLIKTRGQQVTLRCSPKSGHDTVSWYQQALGQGPQFIFQYYEEEERQRGNFPDRFSGHQFPNYSSELNVNALLLGDSALYLCASSRPRGAGDGYTFGSGTRLTVV.

The chain recombines TRBV5-4 with TRBJ1-1, with D possibly matching TRBD1 (5 bases). From germline, CDR1 is SGHNT and CDR2 YYREEE (reference sequence). The CDR3 extends over 14 amino acids. Trimming stripped 4 bases from V and 7 bases from J, with 17 bases between. CDR3 bases: TGTGCCAGCAGCGCCGCAGGGATTTTTGATGAAGCTTTCTTT. It is translated as CASSAAGIFDEAFF.

This rearrangement joins TRBV5-8 to TRBJ2-7; 8 nucleotides agree with TRBD1. The CDR3 is 15 residues long. CDR1 SGHTS and CDR2 YDEGEE come from the germline V gene. J was trimmed by 7 bases and V by 0 bases; bases with no gene match: 9. The chain's CDR3 is CASSLAGQGAREQYF. Here the CDR3 DNA reads TGTGCCAGCAGCTTGGCGGGGCAGGGGGCAAGGGAGCAGTACTTC.

This clone has just one count. This chain joins TRBV7-8 and TRBJ2-1, with TRBD2 matching over 7 bases. Germline V lookup: CDR1 SGHVS, CDR2 FQNEAQ. The trim removed 5 bases at V and 5 bases at J, leaving 12 bases unmatched. The CDR3 spans 16 residues. The CDR3 DNA reads as TGTGCCAGCAGCCCCCGGTCTGGGAGGGCCCACAATGAGCAGTTCTTC. Its protein is CASSPRSGRAHNEQFF.

The genes are TRBV7-9 and TRBJ2-1; 8 positions agree with TRBD2. The CDR3 has 15 residues. The germline gives CDR1 SEHNR, CDR2 FQNEAQ (reference sequence). J gave up 8 bases and V 4 bases, and 10 bases lay outside the gene matches. CDR3 bases: TGTGCCAGCAGCTCGGGGCTAGCGGGTGGCTATGAGCAGTTCTTC. It yields the protein CASSSGLAGGYEQFF.

The genes are TRBV6-1 and TRBJ1-2, with TRBD1 identical over 8 bases. CDR3 length: 14 residues. The germline V gene has CDR1 MNHNS and CDR2 SASEGT. Trimming removed 3 bases from V and 7 bases from J; junction bases left unmatched: 7. CDR3 in amino acids: CASSEGRGLRGYTF. Written as DNA, the CDR3 is TGTGCCAGCAGTGAGGGCAGGGGGCTGCGTGGCTACACCTTC.

This chain connects TRBV7-2 to TRBJ2-3; D might be TRBD1 (5 bases). Germline CDR1 reads SGHTA; CDR2 reads FQGNSA. This CDR3 spans 14 amino acids. The V end lost 8 bases, the J end lost 0 bases, and 12 bases lay between the germline ends. Here the CDR3 reads CASGAAASTDTQYF. The CDR3 region has the DNA TGTGCCAGCGGGGCGGCGGCCAGCACAGATACGCAGTATTTT.

V and J are TRBV7-2 and TRBJ1-2; perhaps TRBD1 as D (5 bases). The CDR3 is 13 amino acids. Deletions cut 4 bases from V and 4 bases from J, with 10 bases between. Germline assignment: CDR1 SGHTA and CDR2 FQGNSA. Here the CDR3 DNA reads TGTGCCAGCAGCTCGCGGGGGGGCTATGGCTACACCTTC. Encoded protein: CASSSRGGYGYTF. The complete variable domain, with remaining parts taken from reference TRBV7-2 and TRBJ1-2, reads GAGVSQSPSNKVTEKGKDVELRCDPISGHTALYWYRQSLGQGLEFLIYFQGNSAPDKSGLPSDRFSAERTGGSVSTLTIQRTQQEDSAVYLCASSSRGGYGYTFGSGTRLTVV.

The V call is TRBV9, the J call TRBJ2-6; no firm D call. From germline, CDR1 is SGDLS and CDR2 YYNGEE. The V end lost 0 bases, the J end lost 1 base, and 5 bases lay between the germline ends. CDR3 length: 15 residues. In DNA, the CDR3 is TGTGCCAGCAGCGTAGCAGTTTCTGGGGCCAACGTCCTGACTTTC. Residues: CASSVAVSGANVLTF. The complete variable domain, with remaining parts taken from reference TRBV9 and TRBJ2-6, reads DSGVTQTPKHLITATGQRVTLRCSPRSGDLSVYWYQQSLDQGLQFLIQYYNGEERAKGNILERFSAQQFPDLHSELNLSSLELGDSALYFCASSVAVSGANVLTFGAGSRLTVL.

This clone was counted a single time. The CDR3 sequence: CASSHRDLYEQYF. CDR3 coding DNA: TGTGCCAGCAGCCACCGGGACTTATACGAGCAGTACTTC. This sequence joins TRBV7-9 and TRBJ2-7, with D possibly being TRBD2 (6 bases). V was cut by 5 bases and J by 4 bases, with 12 bases left in between. The CDR3 is 13 amino acids. Germline V gene lookup returns CDR1 SEHNR and CDR2 FQNEAQ (reference sequence).

V is TRBV27 and J is TRBJ2-1, with TRBD2 matching 7 bases. J was trimmed by 10 bases and V by 3 bases; bases with no gene match: 6. From germline, CDR1 is MNHEY and CDR2 SMNVEV (reference sequence). There are 13 residues in the CDR3. The CDR3 reads CASSFMGGWEQFF. The CDR3 bases are TGTGCCAGCAGTTTTATGGGGGGGTGGGAGCAGTTCTTC.